A single sample is the source of the 20 T cell receptor beta chains below, sequenced in a study of cytotoxic CD8 clonotypes in ibrutinib-treated CLL. Clones were sequenced by immunoSEQ multiplex PCR, and TCRdb holds only the in-frame ones, with some missing. Of tens of thousands of clones in the sample, over 50% were seen once. The specimen was PBMCs, collected after 24 months of ibrutinib treatment. All receptors derive from a human donor with chronic lymphocytic leukemia.

This chain links TRBV7-8 with TRBJ1-1, with unresolved D. Germline assignment: CDR1 SGHVS and CDR2 FQNEAQ. This CDR3 has 15 residues. Between the trimmed V and J ends, which lost 5 bases and 2 bases, there was a span of 15 bases. For the CDR3, the DNA is TGTGCCAGCAGCCTCAGAGGGCAGATTAACACTGAAGCTTTCTTT. Its protein product is CASSLRGQINTEAFF.

This clone was seen repeatedly, ten times or more. This sequence joins TRBV11-2 and TRBJ2-2; no clear D gene. V was shortened by 5 bases and J by 1 base, with 17 bases between the two germline ends. Per the germline V gene, CDR1 is SGHAT and CDR2 is FQNNGV. This CDR3 has 17 amino acids. This CDR3 is CASSKRFGDGNTGELFF. CDR3 nucleotides: TGTGCCAGCAGCAAACGGTTCGGAGATGGGAACACCGGGGAGCTGTTTTTT.

This clone was seen more than once but under ten times. J is TRBJ2-7 and V is TRBV4-2; D gene unclear. The length of the CDR3 is 13 residues. V lost 3 bases and J lost 0, with 6 bases in between. CDR1 and CDR2 from the germline V gene are LGHNA and YNFKEQ. CDR3 loop: CASSHTSSYEQYF. In DNA, the CDR3 is TGTGCCAGCAGCCACACGAGCTCCTACGAGCAGTACTTC.

This sequence joins TRBV19 and TRBJ1-3; no firm D call. This CDR3 region has 12 residues. CDR1 and CDR2 (germline): LNHDA, SQIVND (reference sequence). V shed 6 bases and J shed 4 bases, with 7 bases lying between them. CDR3 protein: CASSPTGNTIYF. The CDR3 DNA reads TGTGCCAGTAGCCCGACAGGAAACACCATATATTTT.

V usage is TRBV28 and J usage is TRBJ1-1; no clear D gene. There are 13 residues in the CDR3. Trimming stripped 6 bases from V and 5 bases from J, with 13 bases between. Germline assignment: CDR1 MDHEN and CDR2 SYDVKM. This CDR3 is CASRAAGITEAFF. DNA of the CDR3: TGTGCCAGCAGGGCCGCAGGAATAACTGAAGCTTTCTTT.

The chain has TRBV6-5 and TRBJ2-3, with a tentative D call TRBD1 (6 bases). Trimming removed 8 bases from V and 7 bases from J, with 10 bases in between. Germline V gene sequence: CDR1 MNHEY, CDR2 SVGAGI. The CDR3 covers 11 residues. CDR3 amino acids: CASVQGNTQYF. The CDR3 DNA reads as TGTGCCAGCGTACAGGGAAATACGCAGTATTTT.

This clone was counted between two and nine times. V is TRBV30 and J is TRBJ2-3; 10 nucleotides match TRBD1. V lost 5 bases, J lost 8 bases, and 10 bases stayed unmatched. There are 14 residues in the CDR3. CDR1 and CDR2 (germline): GTSNPN, SVGIG (reference sequence). The CDR3 nucleotides are TGTGCCTGGGGTCCCGGGACAGGGGTATCTACGCAGTATTTT. Amino acids: CAWGPGTGVSTQYF.

The CDR3 loop is CASSQPGQGSYEQYF. In nucleotides, the CDR3 is TGCGCCAGCAGCCAACCGGGACAGGGGTCCTACGAGCAGTACTTC. The chain recombines TRBV4-1 with TRBJ2-7; TRBD1 matches 10 bases. This CDR3 is 15 amino acids long. Looked up from germline, CDR1 is MGHRA and CDR2 is YSYEKL. With 2 bases clipped from V and 1 base from J, the junction kept 2 bases outside the gene matches.

V is TRBV9 and J is TRBJ2-1, with 9 bases lining up with TRBD1. V gave up 5 bases and J gave up 5 bases; unmatched junction bases: 8. CDR3 length equals 15 residues. Germline-derived CDR1 and CDR2 are SGDLS and YYNGEE. Here the CDR3 DNA reads TGTGCCAGCAGTCGTAGGCGGACAGGGGACAATGAGCAGTTCTTC. Its translation: CASSRRRTGDNEQFF.

This clone was seen only once. The chain recombines TRBV7-8 with TRBJ2-2; a possible D gene is TRBD1 (6 bases). The CDR3 totals 14 residues. From germline, CDR1 is SGHVS and CDR2 FQNEAQ. Between the trimmed V and J ends, which lost 5 bases and 6 bases, there was a span of 13 bases. CDR3 sequence reads: CASSTQGRAGELFF. The CDR3 DNA sequence: TGTGCCAGCAGCACACAGGGACGTGCCGGGGAGCTGTTTTTT.

This clone has more than one count but fewer than ten. This rearrangement joins TRBV7-9 to TRBJ1-2; 9 bases align to TRBD1. J lost 9 bases, V lost 1 base, and 3 bases had no gene match. The CDR3 length is 13 residues. Germline lookup yields CDR1 SEHNR and CDR2 FQNEAQ (reference sequence). The CDR3 DNA follows: TGTGCCAGCAGCTTAGGGGACAGGGCCAGCTACACCTTC. Its protein product is CASSLGDRASYTF.

In its sample, this clone was seen a few times. The chain links TRBV6-6 to TRBJ2-7; 11 nucleotides agree with TRBD2. The junction had 5 bases not matched to a gene; V was cut back by 5 bases and J by 2 bases. This CDR3 contains 15 residues. CDR1 and CDR2 (germline): MNHNY, SVGAGI (reference sequence). DNA for the CDR3: TGTGCCAGCAGTCTCGGGACTAGCGGACCCTACGAGCAGTACTTC. It codes for CASSLGTSGPYEQYF.

The chain joins TRBV5-1 to TRBJ2-3, with D possibly matching TRBD2 (6 bases). Germline values: CDR1 SGHRS, CDR2 YFSETQ. The CDR3 spans 15 residues. Trimming stripped 0 bases from V and 5 bases from J, with 13 bases between. CDR3 in DNA: TGCGCCAGCAGCTTGGTTCCGGGGGTGATAGATACGCAGTATTTT. Protein product: CASSLVPGVIDTQYF.

There are a few counts of this clone. V gene TRBV14 combines with J gene TRBJ2-5, with 12 nucleotides matching TRBD2. This CDR3 has 17 residues. Germline loops: CDR1 SGHDN, CDR2 FVKESK. The J segment lost 4 bases and the V segment lost 5 bases, leaving 11 bases of the junction unmatched. DNA of the CDR3: TGTGCCAGCAGCTTCCTATCTAGCGGGAGGGCGGGAGAGACCCAGTACTTC. This codes for CASSFLSSGRAGETQYF.

This clone was counted a few times. The chain combines TRBV9 with TRBJ1-2, with D perhaps matching TRBD1 (5 bases). The CDR3 loop spans 11 amino acids. Trimming shortened V by 6 bases and J by 8 bases, and 11 bases separated the two germline ends. Germline CDR1 is SGDLS and CDR2 is YYNGEE. The CDR3 DNA reads as TGTGCCAGCAAGCGGGGGGAAGGCTACACCTTC. This encodes CASKRGEGYTF.

The rearrangement joins TRBV14 to TRBJ2-7, with a tentative D call TRBD1 (5 bases). The CDR3 is 13 amino acids. With 0 bases removed from V and 5 bases from J, the gap between germline ends came to 8 bases. Per germline, CDR1 SGHDN and CDR2 FVKESK. CDR3 sequence: CASSQDPGNEQYF. The CDR3 DNA reads TGTGCCAGCAGCCAAGATCCAGGGAACGAGCAGTACTTC.

This clone was seen at least ten times. The chain joins TRBV5-1 to TRBJ1-2; no definite D call. CDR1 and CDR2 from the germline V gene are SGHRS and YFSETQ. The CDR3 sequence is 15 residues long. The germline V and J ends were trimmed by 1 base and 0 bases, with 10 bases remaining between them. The CDR3: CASSLSGGANYGYTF. In nucleotides, the CDR3 is TGCGCCAGCAGCTTGTCCGGCGGAGCTAACTATGGCTACACCTTC. The complete variable domain, with remaining parts taken from reference TRBV5-1 and TRBJ1-2, reads KAGVTQTPRYLIKTRGQQVTLSCSPISGHRSVSWYQQTPGQGLQFLFEYFSETQRNKGNFPGRFSGRQFSNSRSEMNVSTLELGDSALYLCASSLSGGANYGYTFGSGTRLTVV.

This clone has at least ten counts. The chain has TRBV29-1 and TRBJ2-3, with 10 bases matching TRBD2. After removal of 4 bases from V and 2 bases from J, the junction contained 12 bases not matched to a gene. Germline V gene lookup returns CDR1 SQVTM and CDR2 ANQGSEA. The CDR3 spans 17 residues. This CDR3 is CSVAVQRTSGITDTQYF. As DNA, the CDR3 is TGCAGCGTTGCCGTACAGCGGACTAGCGGAATCACAGATACGCAGTATTTT.

This clone was found a few times. This chain connects TRBV2 to TRBJ1-5; D unclear. From germline, CDR1 is SNHLY and CDR2 FYNNEI. The CDR3 sequence is 13 residues long. Trimming left V 1 base short and J 4 bases short, with 5 bases between. CDR3: CASSEEWNQPQHF. The CDR3 DNA reads as TGTGCCAGCAGTGAAGAGTGGAATCAGCCCCAGCATTTT.

This clone showed up just a few times. The chain is built from TRBV4-2 and TRBJ1-5, with D possibly TRBD1 on 6 matching bases. With 2 bases removed from V and 6 bases from J, the gap between germline ends came to 17 bases. Germline loops: CDR1 LGHNA, CDR2 YNFKEQ. The CDR3 runs 16 residues. CDR3 sequence (DNA): TGTGCCAGCAGCCAAACGGACAGTTCCCACGGTCAGCCCCAGCATTTT. Amino acids: CASSQTDSSHGQPQHF.